Following are 14 T cell receptor beta chains from one sample sequenced in a study of blood T cell repertoires in COVID-19. Profiled with immunoSEQ multiplex PCR; TCRdb holds only in-frame clones, not every one. Seen here are approximately 310,000 clones, about nine tenths observed once, and the top ten hold 1%. Material: peripheral blood. The receptors were gathered from a man aged 45-65 years with active or convalescent COVID-19.

To note about this clone: This CDR3 is also generated by other DNA sequences in the sample. This chain joins TRBV28 and TRBJ1-1; D remains ambiguous. The V gene's germline CDR1 is MDHEN and CDR2 SYDVKM. The germline V and J ends were trimmed by 2 bases and 3 bases, with 4 bases remaining between them. The CDR3 length is 12 residues. The CDR3 DNA reads as TGTGCCAGCAGTTTACAGGACACTGAAGCTTTCTTT. Its protein product is CASSLQDTEAFF.

The chain employs TRBV4-3 and TRBJ2-3; D might be TRBD1 (5 bases). V was trimmed by 10 bases and J by 0 bases, leaving 20 bases between them. This CDR3 comprises 16 residues. Looked up from germline, CDR1 is LGHNA and CDR2 is YSLEER. Here the CDR3 reads CATKQAPGHSTDTQYF. DNA for the CDR3: TGCGCCACCAAACAGGCCCCGGGCCATAGCACAGATACGCAGTATTTT.

The V gene is TRBV7-2, the J gene TRBJ1-2; the D is unclear. Trimming cost V 5 bases and J 4 bases, with 17 bases left between them. CDR1 and CDR2 (germline): SGHTA, FQGNSA. The CDR3 spans 15 residues. The CDR3 here is CASSPPTSRAYGYTF. The CDR3 DNA is TGTGCCAGCAGCCCCCCCACGTCACGCGCCTATGGCTACACCTTC. The full variable domain, in which reference TRBV7-2 and TRBJ1-2 provide the parts outside the CDR3, is GAGVSQSPSNKVTEKGKDVELRCDPISGHTALYWYRQSLGQGLEFLIYFQGNSAPDKSGLPSDRFSAERTGGSVSTLTIQRTQQEDSAVYLCASSPPTSRAYGYTFGSGTRLTVV.

The J gene is TRBJ2-7, the V gene TRBV30, with 10 positions matching TRBD2. This CDR3 region has 17 residues. J lost 6 bases, V lost 4 bases, and 18 bases had no gene match. Per germline, CDR1 GTSNPN and CDR2 SVGIG (reference sequence). The CDR3 nucleotides are TGTGCCTGGACCCCTCGGCTAGCGGGAGTTAAGCTCCCCGAGCAGTACTTC. Residues: CAWTPRLAGVKLPEQYF.

V usage is TRBV5-1 and J usage is TRBJ2-1, with TRBD2 as a possible D gene (6 bases). Germline assignment: CDR1 SGHRS and CDR2 YFSETQ. V lost 4 bases and J lost 6, with 17 bases in between. The CDR3 extends over 15 amino acids. CDR3 nucleotides: TGCGCCAGCAGCCAACTAGCCCAAAAGAGCAATGAGCAGTTCTTC. Encoded protein: CASSQLAQKSNEQFF. The full variable domain, completed using reference TRBV5-1 and TRBJ2-1, is KAGVTQTPRYLIKTRGQQVTLSCSPISGHRSVSWYQQTPGQGLQFLFEYFSETQRNKGNFPGRFSGRQFSNSRSEMNVSTLELGDSALYLCASSQLAQKSNEQFFGPGTRLTVL.

V gene TRBV23-1 combines with J gene TRBJ2-3; 7 bases match TRBD2. TRBV23-1 belongs to the ORF category, with a function that is uncertain. The ends lost 6 bases at V and 4 bases at J; junction bases unmatched: 7. This CDR3 is built from 14 residues. CDR3 bases: TGCGCCAGCAGGGAGGGAGGGTCGGCAGATACGCAGTATTTT. It is translated as CASREGGSADTQYF.

The chain uses TRBV10-3 and TRBJ2-1, with 8 bases identical to TRBD2. The germline V gene has CDR1 ENHRY and CDR2 SYGVKD. J was trimmed by 5 bases and V by 2 bases; bases with no gene match: 5. The CDR3 sequence is 15 residues long. This CDR3 is CAISERLAGNNEQFF. The CDR3 bases are TGTGCCATCAGTGAGAGGCTAGCGGGTAACAATGAGCAGTTCTTC.

V and J are TRBV14 and TRBJ1-2, with TRBD1 as a possible D gene (6 bases). Germline V CDR1 and CDR2: SGHDN, FVKESK. V was shortened by 2 bases and J by 2 bases, with 9 bases between the two germline ends. The CDR3 length is 14 residues. CDR3 sequence: CASSQNQGNYGYTF. As DNA, the CDR3 is TGTGCCAGCAGCCAAAACCAGGGGAACTATGGCTACACCTTC.

The chain carries TRBV4-1 and TRBJ2-1; maybe TRBD2 (5 bases). Trimming stripped 2 bases from V and 6 bases from J, with 14 bases between. This CDR3 is built from 15 residues. Germline assignment: CDR1 MGHRA and CDR2 YSYEKL. The CDR3 DNA follows: TGCGCCAGCAGCCAACGAGGGCCTGGGTCCAATGAGCAGTTCTTC. Its translation: CASSQRGPGSNEQFF.

This chain uses TRBV7-8 with TRBJ1-4; 7 nucleotides align to TRBD1. Germline V gene data show CDR1 as SGHVS and CDR2 as FQNEAQ. The CDR3 is 14 residues long. Trimming took 6 bases from V and 6 from J; bases not matched to a gene: 7. The CDR3 DNA reads TGTGCCAGCAGGGTCTCCAGGGGGGATGAAAAACTGTTTTTT. It encodes CASRVSRGDEKLFF. Full variable domain (remainder filled in from reference TRBV7-8 and TRBJ1-4): GAGVSQSPRYKVAKRGQDVALRCDPISGHVSLFWYQQALGQGPEFLTYFQNEAQLDKSGLPSDRFFAERPEGSVSTLKIQRTQQEDSAVYLCASRVSRGDEKLFFGSGTQLSVL.

The chain combines TRBV24-1 with TRBJ2-1; possibly TRBD1 for D (6 bases). The V and J ends lost 2 bases and 9 bases respectively, with 13 bases between them. The CDR3 is made up of 14 amino acids. The germline gives CDR1 KGHDR, CDR2 SFDVKD. The CDR3 sequence: CATSDSGLGGEQFF. The CDR3 DNA reads TGTGCCACCAGTGATTCGGGTCTAGGGGGTGAGCAGTTCTTC.

This chain links TRBV28 with TRBJ2-2; 7 bases align to TRBD1. The CDR3 spans 14 residues. Per the germline V gene, CDR1 is MDHEN and CDR2 is SYDVKM. Trimming took 6 bases from V and 4 from J; bases not matched to a gene: 5. CDR3 protein: CASRLGQATGELFF. Here the CDR3 DNA reads TGTGCCAGCAGACTCGGACAGGCCACCGGGGAGCTGTTTTTT.

The CDR3 DNA follows: TGTGCCAGCAATGGACAGGGGAGTACCGGGGAGCTGTTTTTT. Protein: CASNGQGSTGELFF. The chain has TRBV2 and TRBJ2-2; 9 nucleotides align to TRBD1. Germline-derived CDR1 and CDR2 are SNHLY and FYNNEI. V dropped 7 bases and J dropped 5; count of bases not matched to a gene: 5. This CDR3 region has 14 residues.

The V and J genes are TRBV28 and TRBJ1-3, with D perhaps TRBD1 (5 bases). The germline V gene has CDR1 MDHEN and CDR2 SYDVKM. The germline V and J ends were trimmed by 7 bases and 4 bases, with 20 bases remaining between them. This CDR3 contains 16 residues. The CDR3, as DNA: TGTGCCAGCACCACGGATGGAGGGGCCTTCGGAAACACCATATATTTT. This sequence encodes CASTTDGGAFGNTIYF.